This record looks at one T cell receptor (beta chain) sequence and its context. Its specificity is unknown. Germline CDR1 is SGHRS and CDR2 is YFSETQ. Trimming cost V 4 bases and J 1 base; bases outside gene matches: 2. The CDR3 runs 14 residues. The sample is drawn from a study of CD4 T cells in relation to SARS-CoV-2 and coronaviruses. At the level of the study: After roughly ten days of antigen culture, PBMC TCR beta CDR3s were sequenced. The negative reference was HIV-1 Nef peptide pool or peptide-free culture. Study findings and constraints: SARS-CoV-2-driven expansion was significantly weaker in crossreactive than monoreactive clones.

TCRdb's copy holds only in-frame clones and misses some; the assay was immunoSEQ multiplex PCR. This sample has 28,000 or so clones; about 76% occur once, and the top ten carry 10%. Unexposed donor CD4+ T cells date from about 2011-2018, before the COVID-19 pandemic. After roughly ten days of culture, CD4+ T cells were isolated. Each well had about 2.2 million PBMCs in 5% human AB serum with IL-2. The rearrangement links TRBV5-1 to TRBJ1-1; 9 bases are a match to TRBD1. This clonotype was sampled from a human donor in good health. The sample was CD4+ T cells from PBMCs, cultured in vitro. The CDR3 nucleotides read TGCGCCAGCAGCGAGGACAGGGGGAACACTGAAGCTTTCTTT. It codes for CASSEDRGNTEAFF.